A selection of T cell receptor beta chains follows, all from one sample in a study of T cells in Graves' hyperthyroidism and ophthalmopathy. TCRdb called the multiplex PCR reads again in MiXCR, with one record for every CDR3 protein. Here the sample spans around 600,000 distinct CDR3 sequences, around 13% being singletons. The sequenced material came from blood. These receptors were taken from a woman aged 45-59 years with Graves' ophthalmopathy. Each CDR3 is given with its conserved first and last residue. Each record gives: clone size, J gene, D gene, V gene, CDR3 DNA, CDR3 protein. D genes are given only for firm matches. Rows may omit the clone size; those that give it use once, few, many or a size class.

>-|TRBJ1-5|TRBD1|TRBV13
TGTGCCAGCAGCCACAGGGGTGATCAGCCCCAGCATTTT
CASSHRGDQPQHF
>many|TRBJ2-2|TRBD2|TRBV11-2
TGTGCCAGCAACTTAAACCTAGAAACTAGGGCGGGAGCGAACACCGGGGAGCTGTTTTTT
CASNLNLETRAGANTGELFF
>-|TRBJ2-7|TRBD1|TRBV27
TGTGCCAGCAGTAATCCATGGGACAGACGCTACGAGCAGTACTTC
CASSNPWDRRYEQYF
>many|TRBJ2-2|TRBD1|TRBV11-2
TGTGCCAGCAGCAAGGGGACAGGCACCGGGGAGCTGTTTTTT
CASSKGTGTGELFF
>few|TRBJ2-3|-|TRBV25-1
TGTACCAGCAGTGAAGGGCGTGGGTTGCGGGGCACAGATACGCAGTATTTT
CTSSEGRGLRGTDTQYF
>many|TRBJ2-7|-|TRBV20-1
TGCAGTGCTAGCGACCCCCTGGCGGAGGGGGAGCAGTACTTC
CSASDPLAEGEQYF
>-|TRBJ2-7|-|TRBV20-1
TGCAGTGCTCAGAGGGGACGTCGTGGCTACGAGCAGTACTTC
CSAQRGRRGYEQYF
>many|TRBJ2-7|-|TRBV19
TGTGCCAGCAGTATCGGACAGTCCTACGAGCAGTACTTC
CASSIGQSYEQYF
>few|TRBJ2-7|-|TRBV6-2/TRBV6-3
TGTGCCAGCAGTTACTTTCGGCAGTTGGAGCAGTACTTC
CASSYFRQLEQYF
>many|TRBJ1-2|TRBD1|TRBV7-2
TGTGCCAGCAGCCGGGGGGCAGGGGGCAGTGGCTACACCTTC
CASSRGAGGSGYTF
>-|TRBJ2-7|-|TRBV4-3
TGCGCCAGCAGCCAAGATATGGGGGACTACGAGCAGTACTTC
CASSQDMGDYEQYF
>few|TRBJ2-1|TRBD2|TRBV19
TGTGCCTCCAGTCGGGCTAGCGGGAGAACGGATGAGCAGTTCTTC
CASSRASGRTDEQFF
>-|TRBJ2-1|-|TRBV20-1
TGCAGTGCGAAAGGACTGTATAGCTCCTGCAACGAGCAGTTCTTC
CSAKGLYSSCNEQFF
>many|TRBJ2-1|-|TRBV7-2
TGTGCCAGCAGCTTGCTCTCGCAAAGTGAGCAGTTCTTC
CASSLLSQSEQFF
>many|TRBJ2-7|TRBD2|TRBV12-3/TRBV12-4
TGTGCCAGCCGAACCGGGACTAGCGTACACTACGAGCAGTACTTC
CASRTGTSVHYEQYF
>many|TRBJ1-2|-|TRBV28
TGTGCCAGCAGTTTGAAGGTCCATGGCTACACCTTC
CASSLKVHGYTF
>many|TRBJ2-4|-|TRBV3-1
TGTGCCAGCAGCTTCGAGGGGGGAGCCAAAAACATTCAGTACTTC
CASSFEGGAKNIQYF
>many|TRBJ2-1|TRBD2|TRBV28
TGTGCCAGCAGTTCTTGGACTAGCGGGAGTTATATTTACAATGAGCAGTTCTTC
CASSSWTSGSYIYNEQFF
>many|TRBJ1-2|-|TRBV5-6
TGTGCCAGCAGCTTAACTAACTATGGCTACACCTTC
CASSLTNYGYTF
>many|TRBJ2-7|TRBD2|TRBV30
TGTGCCTGTCTAGCGGGAGTCCACGAGCAGTACTTC
CACLAGVHEQYF
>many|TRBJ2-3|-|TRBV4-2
TGTGCCAGCAGCCTGGAGTTATCTGGCACAGATACGCAGTATTTT
CASSLELSGTDTQYF
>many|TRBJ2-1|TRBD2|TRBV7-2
TGTGCCAGCAGCTTAGCCCTAGCGGGAGGGAGTGAGCAGTTCTTC
CASSLALAGGSEQFF
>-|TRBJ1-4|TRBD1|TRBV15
TGTGCCACCAGCAGGCCGGGACAGGGGGATGAAAAACTGTTTTTT
CATSRPGQGDEKLFF
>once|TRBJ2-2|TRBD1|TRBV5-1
TGCGCCAGCAGCCCACTGACAGGGAACACCGGGGAGATGTTTTTT
CASSPLTGNTGEMFF
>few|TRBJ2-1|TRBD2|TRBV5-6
TGTGCCAGCAGCTCGACTAGCGGGAGGGCCACCTACAATGAGCAGTTCTTC
CASSSTSGRATYNEQFF
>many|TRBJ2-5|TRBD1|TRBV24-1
TGTGCCACCAGTGATCGGACAGGGCGGGAGACCCAGTACTTC
CATSDRTGRETQYF
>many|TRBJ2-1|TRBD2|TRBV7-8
TGTGCCAGCAGGGGAGGGCCCTCCTACAATGAGCAGTTCTTC
CASRGGPSYNEQFF
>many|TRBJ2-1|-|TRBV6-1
TGTGCCAGCAGGAATACCATTGCGGATGAGCAGTTCTTC
CASRNTIADEQFF
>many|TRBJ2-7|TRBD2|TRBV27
TGTGCCAGCAGTTTATATCCCGGACTAGCGGGAGGCAACGAGCAGTACTTC
CASSLYPGLAGGNEQYF
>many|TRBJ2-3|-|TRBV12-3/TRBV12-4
TGTGCCAGCAGTATCGTAATAGATACGCAGTATTTT
CASSIVIDTQYF
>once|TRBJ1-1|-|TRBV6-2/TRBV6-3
TGTGCCAGCAGTAACAGGTACTCTGAAGCTTTCTTT
CASSNRYSEAFF
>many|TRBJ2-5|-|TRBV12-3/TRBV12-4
TGTGCCAGCAGACAAGCGGGTCAAGCGACCCAGTACTTC
CASRQAGQATQYF
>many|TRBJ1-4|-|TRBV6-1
TGTGCCAGCGGGGCAGCACGAAATGAAAAACTGTTTTTT
CASGAARNEKLFF
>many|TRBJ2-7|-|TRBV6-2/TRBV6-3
TGTGCCAGCAGTAAGGACCCTGTGGGCTACGAGCAGTACTTC
CASSKDPVGYEQYF
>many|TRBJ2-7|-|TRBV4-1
TGCGCCAGCAGCCAAGATAGGACATTCTCCTACGAGCAGTACTTC
CASSQDRTFSYEQYF
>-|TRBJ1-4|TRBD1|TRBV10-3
TGTGCCACCTCCGGACAGGGTAATGAAAAACTGTTTTTT
CATSGQGNEKLFF